One and the same sample provided the 8 T cell receptor beta chains below, sequenced in a study of T cell repertoires in cytomegalovirus infection. Antigen specificity for these receptors is unknown. MiXCR was run by TCRdb on the reads, yielding one entry per CDR3 protein. The sample lists 200,000 to 250,000 distinct CDR3 sequences, 38% occurring once. The input for sequencing was CD8+ T cells from cultured PBMCs, taken from culture after CMV antigen stimulation. The source is a human donor in good health (CMV status not recorded). Some clones in this sample may be carry-over from other donors' samples.

This rearrangement joins TRBV27 to TRBJ2-3; 12 nucleotides line up with TRBD2. Germline V gene lookup returns CDR1 MNHEY and CDR2 SMNVEV (reference sequence). With V trimmed by 7 bases and J by 3 bases, 8 bases remained unmatched. This CDR3 region has 16 residues. The CDR3 DNA follows: TGTGCCAGCACCCCGGGGCTAGCGGGGGGGACAGATACGCAGTATTTT. Translation: CASTPGLAGGTDTQYF.

V gene TRBV27 combines with J gene TRBJ2-1, with 7 bases lining up with TRBD1. Germline V gives CDR1 MNHEY, CDR2 SMNVEV (reference sequence). There are 16 residues in the CDR3. The V segment lost 4 bases and the J segment 4 bases; nucleotides outside the gene matches: 10. The CDR3 protein is CASSSWLDRKYNEQFF. CDR3 in DNA: TGTGCCAGCAGTTCCTGGCTGGACAGGAAATACAATGAGCAGTTCTTC.

The rearrangement links TRBV11-1 to TRBJ2-3; possibly TRBD1 for D (6 bases). Germline assignment: CDR1 SGHAT and CDR2 FQDESV (reference sequence). CDR3 length: 15 residues. V was shortened by 5 bases and J by 0 bases, with 12 bases between the two germline ends. The CDR3: CASSPHRDSTDTQYF. DNA of the CDR3: TGTGCCAGCAGCCCACACAGGGACAGCACAGATACGCAGTATTTT.

This clonotype has more than one count but fewer than ten. This rearrangement joins TRBV7-6 to TRBJ1-4; the match to TRBD1 covers 9 bases. Germline loops: CDR1 SGHVS, CDR2 FNYEAQ. V trimming: 3 bases; J trimming: 5 bases; junction bases outside the gene matches: 4. The CDR3 length is 15 residues. Here the CDR3 DNA reads TGTGCCAGCAGCTTTGCGGGACAGGGAAATGAAAAACTGTTTTTT. Amino acids: CASSFAGQGNEKLFF. Combining the CDR3 with reference TRBV7-6 and TRBJ1-4 gives the whole variable domain GAGVSQSPRYKVTKRGQDVALRCDPISGHVSLYWYRQALGQGPEFLTYFNYEAQQDKSGLPNDRFSAERPEGSISTLTIQRTEQRDSAMYRCASSFAGQGNEKLFFGSGTQLSVL.

This clonotype occurred a few times. The DNA for the CDR3 is TGTGCCAGCAGCTCCCGGACAGGGGTTAATGAAAAACTGTTTTTT. Protein product: CASSSRTGVNEKLFF. The chain is built from TRBV7-2 and TRBJ1-4, with 9 bases aligning to TRBD1. The CDR3 has 15 residues. CDR1 is SGHTA, CDR2 FQGNSA, per germline. Losses at the gene ends were 4 bases for V and 4 bases for J; bases not matched to a gene: 4. The whole variable domain, filled in from reference TRBV7-2 and TRBJ1-4, reads GAGVSQSPSNKVTEKGKDVELRCDPISGHTALYWYRQSLGQGLEFLIYFQGNSAPDKSGLPSDRFSAERTGGSVSTLTIQRTQQEDSAVYLCASSSRTGVNEKLFFGSGTQLSVL.

The chain links TRBV19 to TRBJ2-2, with 7 positions matching TRBD1. This CDR3 region has 18 residues. Germline assignment: CDR1 LNHDA and CDR2 SQIVND (reference sequence). V shed 3 bases, J shed 2 bases, and the junction held 12 bases outside the gene matches. CDR3 region: CASSINARGKVNTGELFF. The CDR3 coding sequence is TGTGCCAGTAGTATTAATGCCAGGGGGAAGGTTAACACCGGGGAGCTGTTTTTT.

This clonotype came up a few times. This chain joins TRBV7-9 and TRBJ2-7, with 7 bases lining up with TRBD1. The length of the CDR3 is 15 residues. Looked up from germline, CDR1 is SEHNR and CDR2 is FQNEAQ (reference sequence). Germline trimming cut 4 bases from V and 4 bases from J; bases unmatched to any gene: 10. The CDR3 here is CASSSTRDSLYEQYF. The CDR3 coding sequence is TGTGCCAGCAGCTCTACCCGGGACAGCCTTTACGAGCAGTACTTC.

This clonotype was seen more than once but under ten times. The rearrangement joins TRBV7-6 to TRBJ2-7; weak D call: TRBD1 (6 bases). The CDR3 length is 15 residues. Trimming shortened V by 5 bases and J by 5 bases, and 19 bases separated the two germline ends. Germline V gives CDR1 SGHVS, CDR2 FNYEAQ. Here the CDR3 DNA reads TGTGCCAGCAGCCTCTCTGGGGGCCCAGAAGACGAGCAGTACTTC. Its translation is CASSLSGGPEDEQYF. The complete variable domain, with remaining parts taken from reference TRBV7-6 and TRBJ2-7, reads GAGVSQSPRYKVTKRGQDVALRCDPISGHVSLYWYRQALGQGPEFLTYFNYEAQQDKSGLPNDRFSAERPEGSISTLTIQRTEQRDSAMYRCASSLSGGPEDEQYFGPGTRLTVT.